Listed here are 23 T cell receptor beta chains from one sample, sequenced in a study of blood T cell repertoires in COVID-19. Sequencing was performed with immunoSEQ multiplex PCR; in TCRdb, only in-frame clones are kept and a portion is missing. Among 350,000 to 550,000 clones listed, approximately 90% were seen once. Sequencing was performed on PBMCs or T cells enriched from blood (not recorded which). These receptors were collected from a young woman with acute COVID-19.

The V gene is TRBV28, the J gene TRBJ2-7; TRBD2 aligns across 9 bases. Germline V gives CDR1 MDHEN, CDR2 SYDVKM. CDR3 length equals 16 residues. Trimming removed 3 bases from V and 5 bases from J; junction bases left unmatched: 11. CDR3 protein: CASSLGPGLASDEQYF. The CDR3, as DNA: TGTGCCAGCAGTTTGGGACCGGGACTAGCATCGGACGAGCAGTACTTC.

This rearrangement joins TRBV28 to TRBJ2-7; 11 bases line up with TRBD1. Germline V gene data show CDR1 as MDHEN and CDR2 as SYDVKM. Trimming removed 6 bases from V and 3 bases from J; junction bases left unmatched: 7. The CDR3 loop spans 15 amino acids. CDR3 amino acids: CASRKGGTGGYEQYF. CDR3 in DNA: TGTGCCAGCAGAAAAGGTGGGACAGGGGGCTACGAGCAGTACTTC.

This clone was recorded once. The chain employs TRBV29-1 and TRBJ2-5, with D possibly being TRBD2 (6 bases). The germline V and J ends were trimmed by 2 bases and 5 bases, with 15 bases remaining between them. In germline, CDR1 is SQVTM, CDR2 ANQGSEA. CDR3 length: 14 amino acids. The CDR3 region is CSVEYRAGRETQYF. The CDR3 DNA follows: TGCAGCGTTGAATACCGGGCAGGGAGGGAGACCCAGTACTTC.

The chain combines TRBV5-6 with TRBJ1-2, with D possibly matching TRBD1 (5 bases). Germline CDR1 SGHDT, CDR2 YYEEEE. Trimming cost V 0 bases and J 0 bases, with 9 bases left between them. The CDR3 has 15 residues. The CDR3 loop reads CASSLAAGANYGYTF. CDR3 coding DNA: TGTGCCAGCAGCTTGGCGGCGGGGGCTAACTATGGCTACACCTTC. The whole variable domain, filled in from reference TRBV5-6 and TRBJ1-2, reads DAGVTQSPTHLIKTRGQQVTLRCSPKSGHDTVSWYQQALGQGPQFIFQYYEEEERQRGNFPDRFSGHQFPNYSSELNVNALLLGDSALYLCASSLAAGANYGYTFGSGTRLTVV.

The rearrangement links TRBV24-1 to TRBJ2-1; TRBD2 might be the D (5 bases). The CDR3 is made up of 16 amino acids. Deletions cut 0 bases from V and 7 bases from J, with 15 bases between. The germline gives CDR1 KGHDR, CDR2 SFDVKD. CDR3 bases: TGTGCCACCAGTGATTTGAAGGCGGGTAAGATAAATGAGCAGTTCTTC. It yields the protein CATSDLKAGKINEQFF.

This chain joins TRBV2 and TRBJ2-1, with 8 bases that match TRBD2. There are 13 residues in the CDR3. Germline V gene sequence: CDR1 SNHLY, CDR2 FYNNEI. V shed 9 bases and J 7 bases; nucleotides not matched to a gene: 8. This CDR3 reads CARSGRGRNEQFF. DNA for the CDR3: TGTGCCAGAAGCGGGAGAGGGAGGAATGAGCAGTTCTTC.

This chain joins TRBV2 and TRBJ2-5; TRBD2 matches at 9 bases. This CDR3 has 14 amino acids. Germline V gene lookup returns CDR1 SNHLY and CDR2 FYNNEI. V lost 8 bases to trimming and J lost 5 bases; unmatched junction nucleotides: 9. CDR3 nucleotide sequence: TGTGCCAGCGGAAGCGGGAGGTACGGGGAGACCCAGTACTTC. Residues: CASGSGRYGETQYF.

This chain links TRBV18 with TRBJ2-1; maybe TRBD2 (5 bases). The germline gives CDR1 KGHSH, CDR2 LQKENI. V was cut by 5 bases and J by 6 bases, with 8 bases left in between. The CDR3 covers 12 residues. DNA of the CDR3: TGTGCCAGCTCATTACTAGGCAATGAGCAGTTCTTC. It encodes CASSLLGNEQFF.

This chain joins TRBV7-8 and TRBJ2-5, with unresolved D. Trimming shortened V by 6 bases and J by 0 bases, and 17 bases separated the two germline ends. CDR1 and CDR2 from the germline V gene are SGHVS and FQNEAQ. The CDR3 contains 16 residues. Here the CDR3 reads CASSPQAAPHQETQYF. The CDR3 bases are TGTGCCAGCAGTCCCCAGGCAGCCCCTCACCAAGAGACCCAGTACTTC.

The J gene is TRBJ2-6, the V gene TRBV28; no clear D. This CDR3 comprises 16 residues. Germline lookup yields CDR1 MDHEN and CDR2 SYDVKM. V lost 6 bases, J lost 3 bases, and 15 bases lay in between. CDR3 residues: CASSPEHPDGANVLTF. DNA for the CDR3: TGTGCCAGCAGCCCGGAGCATCCGGATGGGGCCAACGTCCTGACTTTC.

This clone was seen a single time. The chain links TRBV29-1 to TRBJ1-1, with D maybe TRBD1 (6 bases). V dropped 3 bases and J dropped 1 base, with 12 bases sitting between them. In germline, CDR1 is SQVTM, CDR2 ANQGSEA. The CDR3 length is 14 residues. CDR3: CSVDFLGQNTEAFF. The CDR3 DNA is TGCAGCGTTGATTTCTTGGGACAGAACACTGAAGCTTTCTTT.

The chain is built from TRBV27 and TRBJ2-7; TRBD1 matches at 8 bases. The CDR3 loop spans 15 amino acids. CDR1 and CDR2 from the germline V gene are MNHEY and SMNVEV (reference sequence). Unmatched junction bases numbered 9, after V lost 6 bases and J lost 2 bases. CDR3 coding DNA: TGTGCCAGCAGCCACAGACAGGGGAGGACCTACGAGCAGTACTTC. This gives the protein CASSHRQGRTYEQYF.

The chain recombines TRBV6-5 with TRBJ2-7; D is unclear. The germline V gene encodes CDR1 MNHEY and CDR2 SVGAGI. The CDR3 has 15 amino acids. V lost 5 bases and J 3 bases, leaving 17 bases between the germline ends. CDR3 sequence reads: CASSPIGVDGYEQYF. Here the CDR3 DNA reads TGTGCCAGCAGTCCCATCGGTGTAGATGGCTACGAGCAGTACTTC.

This chain connects TRBV27 to TRBJ1-2; 7 bases align to TRBD1. Germline V CDR1 and CDR2: MNHEY, SMNVEV (reference sequence). Trimming removed 5 bases from V and 6 bases from J; junction bases left unmatched: 3. The CDR3 has 12 residues. The CDR3 loop reads CASSTGVDGYTF. The CDR3 coding sequence is TGTGCCAGCAGTACAGGGGTAGATGGCTACACCTTC.

The rearrangement uses TRBV5-4 and TRBJ2-3, with TRBD2 identical over 11 bases. The trim removed 6 bases at V and 6 bases at J, leaving 9 bases unmatched. The CDR3 extends over 15 amino acids. The germline V gene encodes CDR1 SGHNT and CDR2 YYREEE (reference sequence). CDR3 in DNA: TGTGCCAGCACCTTAGCGGGAGGGCCTTGGGATACGCAGTATTTT. Translated, it gives CASTLAGGPWDTQYF.

The chain couples TRBV28 to TRBJ2-1, with D possibly TRBD1 on 5 matching bases. CDR1 is MDHEN, CDR2 SYDVKM, per germline. Trimming removed 2 bases at V and 8 bases at J, with 13 bases between. This CDR3 is built from 14 residues. DNA for the CDR3: TGTGCCAGCAGTTTAGTAAGGGGTGACTATGAGCAGTTCTTC. Its protein is CASSLVRGDYEQFF.

V usage is TRBV9 and J usage is TRBJ2-5; TRBD2 matches at 7 bases. CDR3 length: 15 residues. J lost 2 bases, V lost 0 bases, and 4 bases had no gene match. Per the germline V gene, CDR1 is SGDLS and CDR2 is YYNGEE. This CDR3 reads CASSVASGPQETQYF. Here the CDR3 DNA reads TGTGCCAGCAGCGTAGCTAGCGGACCTCAAGAGACCCAGTACTTC.

CDR3 DNA: TGTGCCATCAGCGAACTAGACAGGACCCCCTACGAGCAGTACTTC. It translates to CAISELDRTPYEQYF. The chain is built from TRBV10-3 and TRBJ2-7; weak D call: TRBD1 (6 bases). The CDR3 covers 15 residues. Between the trimmed V and J ends, which lost 6 bases and 2 bases, there was a span of 17 bases. Germline CDR1 is ENHRY and CDR2 is SYGVKD.

The chain carries TRBV3-1 (or the pseudogene TRBV3-2) and TRBJ2-7, with 7 positions matching TRBD1. Germline V gene data show CDR1 as LGHDT and CDR2 as YNNKEL (reference sequence). The CDR3 totals 14 residues. Losses at the gene ends were 6 bases for V and 2 bases for J; bases not matched to a gene: 7. CDR3: CASRPGTATYEQYF. CDR3 sequence (DNA): TGTGCCAGCAGACCCGGGACAGCGACCTACGAGCAGTACTTC.

V is TRBV5-1 and J is TRBJ2-2, with D uncertain. The CDR3 totals 15 residues. Looked up from germline, CDR1 is SGHRS and CDR2 is YFSETQ. The V and J ends lost 0 bases and 4 bases respectively, with 10 bases between them. For the CDR3, the DNA is TGCGCCAGCAGCTTGGCACTACGTCCCACCGGGGAGCTGTTTTTT. Translation: CASSLALRPTGELFF.

V is TRBV5-5 and J is TRBJ1-4, with 7 bases lining up with TRBD1. This CDR3 contains 16 residues. With V trimmed by 2 bases and J by 2 bases, 6 bases remained unmatched. The germline CDR1 and CDR2 sequences are SGHKS and YYEKEE (reference sequence). The CDR3 sequence: CASSFNRGSTNEKLFF. Written as DNA, the CDR3 is TGTGCCAGCAGCTTTAACAGGGGATCGACTAATGAAAAACTGTTTTTT.

The chain carries TRBV7-9 and TRBJ1-6; 7 nucleotides align to TRBD1. Germline values: CDR1 SEHNR, CDR2 FQNEAQ (reference sequence). The V gene end was trimmed by 1 base and the J gene end by 5 bases; junction bases not matched to a gene: 5. The CDR3 is made up of 16 amino acids. The chain's CDR3 is CASSLGQGYNNSPLHF. The CDR3 nucleotides are TGTGCCAGCAGCTTAGGACAGGGTTACAATAATTCACCCCTCCACTTT.

This chain joins TRBV10-3 and TRBJ1-2; D remains ambiguous. This CDR3 spans 15 amino acids. The germline CDR1 and CDR2 sequences are ENHRY and SYGVKD. V was shortened by 0 bases and J by 6 bases, with 14 bases between the two germline ends. CDR3 DNA: TGTGCCATCAGTGAGTCATCCGGGTTCGGCCATGGCTACACCTTC. Protein sequence: CAISESSGFGHGYTF.